This TCR beta chain is drawn from a study of T cell responses to AZD1222 COVID-19 vaccine. Study background: Combined were second doses at about 4 or about 12 weeks. Overall study results and limits: Seropositive AZD1222 recipients at baseline numbered only five to seven.

A word on this clone: Its antigen is not known.

CDR3 length equals 15 residues. The V and J ends lost 5 bases and 6 bases respectively, with 14 bases between them. The germline V gene has CDR1 LNHDA and CDR2 SQIVND (reference sequence). Method: immunoSEQ multiplex PCR; TCRdb's copy keeps in-frame clones and lacks some. This sample has approximately 150,000 clones, with roughly nine tenths found just once. Sample: peripheral blood, taken on day 0 of AZD1222 vaccination. The TCR originated in an adult in good health. The chain joins TRBV19 to TRBJ1-6; D is perhaps TRBD1 (5 bases). The CDR3 nucleotides read TGTGCCAGTAGTCCCTACGGGGGATCTAATTCACCCCTCCACTTT. This gives the protein CASSPYGGSNSPLHF. The full variable domain, in which reference TRBV19 and TRBJ1-6 provide the parts outside the CDR3, is DGGITQSPKYLFRKEGQNVTLSCEQNLNHDAMYWYRQDPGQGLRLIYYSQIVNDFQKGDIAEGYSVSREKKESFPLTVTSAQKNPTAFYLCASSPYGGSNSPLHFGNGTRLTVT.